These T cell receptor beta chains were read from a single sample in a study of cytomegalovirus exposure and HLA in healthy donors. Libraries were prepared by immunoSEQ multiplex PCR; TCRdb keeps only in-frame clonotypes and omits some of them. The repertoire includes a few hundred thousand clones, approximately 80% of them detected once, and more than 1.3% sits in the top ten. The sample consisted of PBMCs. These receptors were obtained from a girl between 5 and 17 years old in good health and CMV-seronegative. CDR3s include the opening cysteine and the closing phenylalanine or tryptophan. Fields, in order: D gene, clone size, J gene, V gene, CDR3 DNA, CDR3 protein. A D gene is named only where the DNA matches it firmly. Clone size is not always given. Where it is, it says once, few, many or a class for expanded clones.

D: -; size: once; J: TRBJ1-2; V: TRBV4-1; DNA: TGCGCCAGCAGCCAAGCGACTGACCATTACTATGGCTACACCTTC; CDR3: CASSQATDHYYGYTF
D: TRBD2; size: -; J: TRBJ2-1; V: TRBV18; DNA: TGTGCCAGCTCGCCCCAGAGCGGGATAAATGAGCAGTTCTTC; CDR3: CASSPQSGINEQFF
D: -; size: -; J: TRBJ1-1; V: TRBV18; DNA: TGTGCCAGCTCACCACCGACGACTGGTTACACTGAAGCTTTCTTT; CDR3: CASSPPTTGYTEAFF
D: -; size: few; J: TRBJ1-6; V: TRBV7-7; DNA: TGTGCCAGCAGCTTAGAGGCCGCAGGCCTCAGGCCCCTCCACTTT; CDR3: CASSLEAAGLRPLHF
D: -; size: once; J: TRBJ2-3; V: TRBV11-2; DNA: TGTGCCAGCAGCTTCAGGGGAAGCACAGATACGCAGTATTTT; CDR3: CASSFRGSTDTQYF
D: TRBD1; size: -; J: TRBJ1-4; V: TRBV18; DNA: TGTGCCAGCTCACCACAGGGGGCAGGGGAAAAACTGTTTTTT; CDR3: CASSPQGAGEKLFF
D: -; size: -; J: TRBJ1-5; V: TRBV5-5; DNA: TGTGCCAGCAGCCCTCGAGGGCCATATAGCAATCAGCCCCAGCATTTT; CDR3: CASSPRGPYSNQPQHF
D: -; size: -; J: TRBJ1-1; V: TRBV25-1; DNA: TGTGCCAGCAGTGAACCCGGGCAGGGTGGCACTGAAGCTTTCTTT; CDR3: CASSEPGQGGTEAFF
D: -; size: once; J: TRBJ1-5; V: TRBV28; DNA: TGTGCCAGCAGTTTATACCGGGAAGGTCAGCCCCAGCATTTT; CDR3: CASSLYREGQPQHF
D: -; size: once; J: TRBJ1-5; V: TRBV27; DNA: TGTGCCAGCAGTACAGGGTTTCAGCCCCAGCATTTT; CDR3: CASSTGFQPQHF
D: -; size: once; J: TRBJ1-2; V: TRBV29-1; DNA: TGCAGCGTAGAGGCAGGGCTTACTAACTATGGCTACACCTTC; CDR3: CSVEAGLTNYGYTF
D: -; size: -; J: TRBJ1-1; V: TRBV30; DNA: TGTGCCTGGAGTGAAGCAGGGCACACTGAAGCTTTCTTT; CDR3: CAWSEAGHTEAFF
D: TRBD1; size: -; J: TRBJ2-3; V: TRBV28; DNA: TGTGCCAGCAGATGGACAGGATCCACAGATACGCAGTATTTT; CDR3: CASRWTGSTDTQYF
D: -; size: -; J: TRBJ1-1; V: TRBV28; DNA: TGTGCCAGCAGTTTAGGGGGGGGTTGGGGTGAAGCTTTCTTT; CDR3: CASSLGGGWGEAFF
D: TRBD1; size: -; J: TRBJ1-1; V: TRBV6-5; DNA: TGTGCCAGCAGAACCGGCGGACAGGCGGAAGCTTTCTTT; CDR3: CASRTGGQAEAFF
D: -; size: -; J: TRBJ2-1; V: TRBV19; DNA: TGTGCCAGTAGTATTGCCAGGAACTCCTACAATGAGCAGTTCTTC; CDR3: CASSIARNSYNEQFF
D: TRBD2; size: few; J: TRBJ2-5; V: TRBV6-1; DNA: TGTGCCAGCAGTGAAGGACGGGGGGGCCAAGAGACCCAGTACTTC; CDR3: CASSEGRGGQETQYF
D: -; size: -; J: TRBJ2-1; V: TRBV29-1; DNA: TGCAGCGCGTCGGGACTGGACAATGAGCAGTTCTTC; CDR3: CSASGLDNEQFF
D: TRBD1; size: -; J: TRBJ1-1; V: TRBV6-1; DNA: TGTGCCAGCAGTGACCCCGGGACAGCCCTAGAAGCTTTCTTT; CDR3: CASSDPGTALEAFF
D: -; size: few; J: TRBJ1-5; V: TRBV28; DNA: TGTGCCAGCAGTCAGCAACAGGGTAGGCAGCCCCAGCATTTT; CDR3: CASSQQQGRQPQHF
D: -; size: few; J: TRBJ1-3; V: TRBV19; DNA: TGTGCCAGTAGCCGACCTCGGACAGTACGGGCCTCTGGAAACACCATATATTTT; CDR3: CASSRPRTVRASGNTIYF
D: -; size: -; J: TRBJ1-2; V: TRBV7-9; DNA: TGTGCCAGCAGCGCCCGCGGGGTGGAGGGCTACACCTTC; CDR3: CASSARGVEGYTF
D: TRBD2; size: -; J: TRBJ2-4; V: TRBV7-2; DNA: TGTGCCAGCAGTTACGACCCGCTAGCGGGGCGCCAAAACATTCAGTACTTC; CDR3: CASSYDPLAGRQNIQYF
D: TRBD2; size: -; J: TRBJ2-1; V: TRBV5-1; DNA: TGCGCCAGCAGCGCAAGACTAGCGGGGGCCTCCTACAATGAGCAGTTCTTC; CDR3: CASSARLAGASYNEQFF
D: TRBD1; size: few; J: TRBJ1-1; V: TRBV7-9; DNA: TGTGCCAGCATCCGTACAGGGGTCACTGAAGCTTTCTTT; CDR3: CASIRTGVTEAFF
D: -; size: once; J: TRBJ1-2; V: TRBV6-5; DNA: TGTGCCAGCAGCCCCGGGAGGGTCTACACCTTC; CDR3: CASSPGRVYTF
D: TRBD1; size: once; J: TRBJ1-1; V: TRBV28; DNA: TGTGCCAGCAGTAGGACAGGGGGGACTGAAGCTTTCTTT; CDR3: CASSRTGGTEAFF